The source of this TCR beta chain is a study of T cell responses to AZD1222 COVID-19 vaccine. Across the whole study: Pooled samples include second doses given at about 4 or 12 weeks.

The CDR3 is 16 amino acids. In germline, CDR1 is GTSNPN, CDR2 SVGIG (reference sequence). V was cut by 0 bases and J by 0 bases, with 13 bases left in between. The count of this clone is one. Its cognate antigen is unknown. Study results and caveats: Clonal diversity was possibly underestimated; the donors were predominantly white British and more often female. After two AZD1222 doses, spike-specific TCR breadth and depth rose versus day 0. AZD1222 recipients seropositive at baseline numbered only 5 to 7.

Profiling relied on immunoSEQ multiplex PCR, and the TCRdb table lists in-frame clones only, not all of them. Among 55,000 to 75,000 clones listed, more than 70% were seen once. The rearrangement links TRBV30 to TRBJ2-3; D perhaps matches TRBD2 (5 bases). The sample in question was peripheral blood, obtained on day 0 of AZD1222 vaccination. This receptor was identified in an adult in good health. CDR3 protein: CAWSVPLAASTDTQYF. In DNA form, the CDR3 reads TGTGCCTGGAGTGTACCGCTAGCCGCTAGCACAGATACGCAGTATTTT.